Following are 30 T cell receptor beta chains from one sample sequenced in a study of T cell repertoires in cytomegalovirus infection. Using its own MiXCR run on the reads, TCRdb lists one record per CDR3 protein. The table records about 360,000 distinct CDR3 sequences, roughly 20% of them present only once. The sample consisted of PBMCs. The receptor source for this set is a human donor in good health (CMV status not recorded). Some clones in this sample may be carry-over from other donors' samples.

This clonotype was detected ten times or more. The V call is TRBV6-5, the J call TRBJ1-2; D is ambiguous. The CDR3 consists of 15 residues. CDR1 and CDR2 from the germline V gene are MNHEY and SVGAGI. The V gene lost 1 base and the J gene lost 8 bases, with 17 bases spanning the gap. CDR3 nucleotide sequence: TGTGCCAGCAGTTACTGGGCAGGCCAACCGGGGGGCTACACCTTC. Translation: CASSYWAGQPGGYTF.

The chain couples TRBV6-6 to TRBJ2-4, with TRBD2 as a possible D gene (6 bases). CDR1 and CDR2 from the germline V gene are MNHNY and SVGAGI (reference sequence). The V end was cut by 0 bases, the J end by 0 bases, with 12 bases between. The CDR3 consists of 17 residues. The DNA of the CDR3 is TGTGCCAGCAGTTACTCTAATAGCGGACTAGCCAAAAACATTCAGTACTTC. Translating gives CASSYSNSGLAKNIQYF.

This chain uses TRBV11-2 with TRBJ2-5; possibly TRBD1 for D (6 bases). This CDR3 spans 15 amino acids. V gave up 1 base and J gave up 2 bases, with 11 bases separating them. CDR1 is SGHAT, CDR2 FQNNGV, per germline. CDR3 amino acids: CASSLGNGQQETQYF. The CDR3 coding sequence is TGTGCCAGCAGCTTAGGAAACGGACAGCAAGAGACCCAGTACTTC.

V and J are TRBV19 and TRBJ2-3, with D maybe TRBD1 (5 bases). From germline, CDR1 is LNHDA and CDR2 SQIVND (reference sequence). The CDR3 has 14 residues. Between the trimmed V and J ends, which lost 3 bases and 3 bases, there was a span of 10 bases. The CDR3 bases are TGTGCCAGTAGTATCCCCTACAGGACAGATACGCAGTATTTT. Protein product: CASSIPYRTDTQYF. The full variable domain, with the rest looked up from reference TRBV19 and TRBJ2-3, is DGGITQSPKYLFRKEGQNVTLSCEQNLNHDAMYWYRQDPGQGLRLIYYSQIVNDFQKGDIAEGYSVSREKKESFPLTVTSAQKNPTAFYLCASSIPYRTDTQYFGPGTRLTVL.

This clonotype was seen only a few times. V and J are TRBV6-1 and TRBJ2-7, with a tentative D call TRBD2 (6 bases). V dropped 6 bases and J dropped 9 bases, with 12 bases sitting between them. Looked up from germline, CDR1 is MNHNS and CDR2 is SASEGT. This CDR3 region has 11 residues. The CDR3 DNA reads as TGTGCCAGCAGATCCGGGACTCGGCAGTACTTC. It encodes CASRSGTRQYF.

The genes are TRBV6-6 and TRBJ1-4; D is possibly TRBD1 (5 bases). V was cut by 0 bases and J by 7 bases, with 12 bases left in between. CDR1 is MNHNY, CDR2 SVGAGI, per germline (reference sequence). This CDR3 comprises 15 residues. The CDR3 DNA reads TGTGCCAGCAGTTACTCGTCAGGGTCCAGTGAAAAACTGTTTTTT. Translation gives CASSYSSGSSEKLFF.

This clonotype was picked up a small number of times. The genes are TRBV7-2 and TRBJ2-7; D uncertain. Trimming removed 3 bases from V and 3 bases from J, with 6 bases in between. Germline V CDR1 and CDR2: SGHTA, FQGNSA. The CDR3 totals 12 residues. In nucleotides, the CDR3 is TGTGCCAGCAGCTTCGACGTCTACGAGCAGTACTTC. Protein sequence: CASSFDVYEQYF.

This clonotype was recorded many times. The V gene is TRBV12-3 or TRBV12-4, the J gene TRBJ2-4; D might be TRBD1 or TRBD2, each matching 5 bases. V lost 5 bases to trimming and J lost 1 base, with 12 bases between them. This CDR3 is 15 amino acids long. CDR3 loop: CASSPRGSAKNIQYF. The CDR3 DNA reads TGTGCCAGCAGTCCGAGGGGTTCGGCCAAAAACATTCAGTACTTC.

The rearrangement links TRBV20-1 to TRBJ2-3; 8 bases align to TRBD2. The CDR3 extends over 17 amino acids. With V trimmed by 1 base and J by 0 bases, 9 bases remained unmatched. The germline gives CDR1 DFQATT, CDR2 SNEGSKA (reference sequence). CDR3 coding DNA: TGCAGTGCTAGAGCCGCCGGGGGGGCCTACAGCACAGATACGCAGTATTTT. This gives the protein CSARAAGGAYSTDTQYF.

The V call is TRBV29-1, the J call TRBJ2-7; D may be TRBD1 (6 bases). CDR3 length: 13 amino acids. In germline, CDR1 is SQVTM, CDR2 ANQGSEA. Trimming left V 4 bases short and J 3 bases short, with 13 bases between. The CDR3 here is CSVGTGPYYEQYF. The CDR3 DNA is TGCAGCGTTGGCACAGGGCCTTACTACGAGCAGTACTTC.

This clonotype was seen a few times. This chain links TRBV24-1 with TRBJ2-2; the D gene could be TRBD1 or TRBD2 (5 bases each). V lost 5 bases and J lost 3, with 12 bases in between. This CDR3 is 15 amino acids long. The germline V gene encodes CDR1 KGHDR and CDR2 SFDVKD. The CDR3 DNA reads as TGTGCCACCAGTGGTCCCGGGACCGACACCGGGGAGCTGTTTTTT. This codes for CATSGPGTDTGELFF.

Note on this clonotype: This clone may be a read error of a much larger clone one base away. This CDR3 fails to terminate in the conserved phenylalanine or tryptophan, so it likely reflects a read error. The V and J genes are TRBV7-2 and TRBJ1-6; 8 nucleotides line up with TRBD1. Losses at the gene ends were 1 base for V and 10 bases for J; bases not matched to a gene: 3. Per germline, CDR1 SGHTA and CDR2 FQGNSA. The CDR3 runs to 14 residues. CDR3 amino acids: CASSLGTGNSPLHS. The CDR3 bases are TGTGCCAGCAGCTTAGGGACAGGGAACTCACCCCTCCACTCT.

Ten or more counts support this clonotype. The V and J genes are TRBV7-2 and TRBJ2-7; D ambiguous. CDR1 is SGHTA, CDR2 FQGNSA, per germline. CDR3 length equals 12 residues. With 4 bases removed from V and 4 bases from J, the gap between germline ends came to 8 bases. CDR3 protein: CASSSTLYEQYF. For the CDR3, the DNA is TGTGCCAGCAGCTCGACCCTGTACGAGCAGTACTTC. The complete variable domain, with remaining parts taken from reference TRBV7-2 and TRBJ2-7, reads GAGVSQSPSNKVTEKGKDVELRCDPISGHTALYWYRQSLGQGLEFLIYFQGNSAPDKSGLPSDRFSAERTGGSVSTLTIQRTQQEDSAVYLCASSSTLYEQYFGPGTRLTVT.

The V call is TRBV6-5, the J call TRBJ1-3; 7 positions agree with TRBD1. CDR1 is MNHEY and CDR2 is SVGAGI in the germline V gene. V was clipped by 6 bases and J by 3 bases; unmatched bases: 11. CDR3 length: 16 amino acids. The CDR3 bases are TGTGCCAGCAGAGCCGTCCACAGGGGAGGTGGAAACACCATATATTTT. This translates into CASRAVHRGGGNTIYF.

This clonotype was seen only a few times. Here the CDR3 DNA reads TGTGCCAGCAGTTCAGGGTTCCCCGGGGAGCTGTTTTTT. Amino acid sequence: CASSSGFPGELFF. The rearrangement uses TRBV12-3 or TRBV12-4 and TRBJ2-2; weak D call: TRBD1 (5 bases). This CDR3 region has 13 residues. The V gene lost 4 bases and the J gene lost 6 bases, with 9 bases spanning the gap.

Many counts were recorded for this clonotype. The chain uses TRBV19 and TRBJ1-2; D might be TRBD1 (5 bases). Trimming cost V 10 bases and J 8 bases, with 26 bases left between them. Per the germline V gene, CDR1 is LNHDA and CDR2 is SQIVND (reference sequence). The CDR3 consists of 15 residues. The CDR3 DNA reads TGTGCCACCCTTCCTGGACATAGTAGTATTATGGGCTACACCTTC. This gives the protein CATLPGHSSIMGYTF.

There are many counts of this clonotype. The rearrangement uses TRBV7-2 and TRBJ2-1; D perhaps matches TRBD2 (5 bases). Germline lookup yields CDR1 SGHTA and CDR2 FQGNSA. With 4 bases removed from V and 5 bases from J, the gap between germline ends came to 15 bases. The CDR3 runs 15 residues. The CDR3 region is CASSSRRAANNEQFF. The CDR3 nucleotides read TGTGCCAGCAGCTCCCGGCGGGCGGCGAACAATGAGCAGTTCTTC.

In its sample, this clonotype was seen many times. The CDR3 reads CASSPVRASYEQYF. The CDR3 DNA reads TGTGCCAGCAGCCCCGTCCGGGCCTCCTACGAGCAGTACTTC. V is TRBV7-2 and J is TRBJ2-7, with D unresolved. With 5 bases removed from V and 0 bases from J, the gap between germline ends came to 11 bases. The CDR3 has 14 amino acids. Germline assignment: CDR1 SGHTA and CDR2 FQGNSA.

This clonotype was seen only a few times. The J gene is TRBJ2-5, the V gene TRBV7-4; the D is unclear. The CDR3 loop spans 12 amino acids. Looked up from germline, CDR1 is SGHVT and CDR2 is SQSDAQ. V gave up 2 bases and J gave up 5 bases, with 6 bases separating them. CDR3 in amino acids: CASSLKWETQYF. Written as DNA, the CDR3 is TGTGCCAGCAGCTTAAAGTGGGAGACCCAGTACTTC. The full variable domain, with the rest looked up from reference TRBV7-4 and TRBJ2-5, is GAGVSQSPRYKVAKRGRDVALRCDSISGHVTLYWYRQTLGQGSEVLTYSQSDAQRDKSGRPSGRFSAERPERSVSTLKIQRTEQGDSAVYLCASSLKWETQYFGPGTRLLVL.

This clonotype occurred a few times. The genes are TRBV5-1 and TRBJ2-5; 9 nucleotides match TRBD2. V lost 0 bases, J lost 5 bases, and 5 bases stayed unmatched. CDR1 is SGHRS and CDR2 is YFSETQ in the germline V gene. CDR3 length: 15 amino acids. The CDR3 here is CASSLGASGKETQYF. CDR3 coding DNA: TGCGCCAGCAGCTTGGGGGCTAGCGGGAAGGAGACCCAGTACTTC.

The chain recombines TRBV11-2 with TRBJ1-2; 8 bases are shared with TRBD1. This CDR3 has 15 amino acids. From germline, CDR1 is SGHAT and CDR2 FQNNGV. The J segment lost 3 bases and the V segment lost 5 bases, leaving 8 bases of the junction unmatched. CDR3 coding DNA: TGTGCCAGCAGCCAGACAGGGGCCGGTGACTATGGCTACACCTTC. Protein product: CASSQTGAGDYGYTF. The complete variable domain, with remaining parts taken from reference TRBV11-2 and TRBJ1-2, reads EAGVAQSPRYKIIEKRQSVAFWCNPISGHATLYWYQQILGQGPKLLIQFQNNGVVDDSQLPKDRFSAERLKGVDSTLKIQPAKLEDSAVYLCASSQTGAGDYGYTFGSGTRLTVV.

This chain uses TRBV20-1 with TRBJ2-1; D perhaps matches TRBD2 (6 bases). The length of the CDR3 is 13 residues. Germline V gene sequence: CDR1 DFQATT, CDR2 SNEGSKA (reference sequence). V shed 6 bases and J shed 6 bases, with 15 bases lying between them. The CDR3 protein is CSATLAGPNEQFF. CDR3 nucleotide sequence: TGCAGTGCCACCTTGGCGGGGCCCAATGAGCAGTTCTTC.

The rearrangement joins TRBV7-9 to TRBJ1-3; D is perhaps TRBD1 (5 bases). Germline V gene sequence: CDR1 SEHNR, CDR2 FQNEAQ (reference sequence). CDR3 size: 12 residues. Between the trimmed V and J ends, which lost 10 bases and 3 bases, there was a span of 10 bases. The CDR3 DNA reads TGTGCCACCGAAGGGGTTGGAAACACCATATATTTT. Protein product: CATEGVGNTIYF.

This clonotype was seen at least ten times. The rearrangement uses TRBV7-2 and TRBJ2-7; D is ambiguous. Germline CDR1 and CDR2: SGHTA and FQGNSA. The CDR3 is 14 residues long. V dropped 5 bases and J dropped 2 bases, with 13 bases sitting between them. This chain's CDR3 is CASSAYKGPYEQYF. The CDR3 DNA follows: TGTGCCAGCAGCGCCTATAAAGGGCCCTACGAGCAGTACTTC.

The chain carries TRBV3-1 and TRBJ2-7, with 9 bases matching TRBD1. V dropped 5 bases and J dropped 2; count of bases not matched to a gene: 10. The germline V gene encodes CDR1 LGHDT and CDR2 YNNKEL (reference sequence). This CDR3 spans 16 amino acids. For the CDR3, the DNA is TGTGCCAGCAGCACAACGCCGGGACAGGGCACCTACGAGCAGTACTTC. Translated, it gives CASSTTPGQGTYEQYF.

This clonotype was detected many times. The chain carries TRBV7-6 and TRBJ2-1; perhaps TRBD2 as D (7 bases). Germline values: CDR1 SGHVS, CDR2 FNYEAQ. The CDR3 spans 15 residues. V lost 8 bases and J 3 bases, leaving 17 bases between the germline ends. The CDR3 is CASQRGEGRYNEQFF. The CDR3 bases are TGTGCCAGCCAAAGGGGGGAGGGCCGCTACAATGAGCAGTTCTTC.

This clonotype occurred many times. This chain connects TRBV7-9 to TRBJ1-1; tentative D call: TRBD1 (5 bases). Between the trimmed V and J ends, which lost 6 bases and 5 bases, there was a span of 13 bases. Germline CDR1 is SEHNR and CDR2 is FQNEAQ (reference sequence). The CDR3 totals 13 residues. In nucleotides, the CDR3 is TGTGCCAGCAGTTTATTTGGGGGGACTGAAGCTTTCTTT. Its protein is CASSLFGGTEAFF.

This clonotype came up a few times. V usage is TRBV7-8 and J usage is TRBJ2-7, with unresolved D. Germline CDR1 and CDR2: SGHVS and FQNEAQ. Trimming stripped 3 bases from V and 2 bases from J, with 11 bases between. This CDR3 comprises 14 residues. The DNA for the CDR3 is TGTGCCAGCAGCTTCGGACGGCAGACCTACGAGCAGTACTTC. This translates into CASSFGRQTYEQYF.

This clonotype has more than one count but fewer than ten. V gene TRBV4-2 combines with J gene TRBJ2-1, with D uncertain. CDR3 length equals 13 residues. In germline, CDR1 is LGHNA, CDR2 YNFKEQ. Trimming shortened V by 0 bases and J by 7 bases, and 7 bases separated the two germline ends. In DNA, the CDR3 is TGTGCCAGCAGCCAAGATCAGTGGAATGAGCAGTTCTTC. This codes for CASSQDQWNEQFF.

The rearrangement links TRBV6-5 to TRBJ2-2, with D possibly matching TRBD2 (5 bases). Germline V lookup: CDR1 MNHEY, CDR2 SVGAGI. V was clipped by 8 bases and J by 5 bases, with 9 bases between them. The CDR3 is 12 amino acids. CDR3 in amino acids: CASRRRTGELFF. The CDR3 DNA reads TGTGCCAGCCGGCGGAGGACCGGGGAGCTGTTTTTT.